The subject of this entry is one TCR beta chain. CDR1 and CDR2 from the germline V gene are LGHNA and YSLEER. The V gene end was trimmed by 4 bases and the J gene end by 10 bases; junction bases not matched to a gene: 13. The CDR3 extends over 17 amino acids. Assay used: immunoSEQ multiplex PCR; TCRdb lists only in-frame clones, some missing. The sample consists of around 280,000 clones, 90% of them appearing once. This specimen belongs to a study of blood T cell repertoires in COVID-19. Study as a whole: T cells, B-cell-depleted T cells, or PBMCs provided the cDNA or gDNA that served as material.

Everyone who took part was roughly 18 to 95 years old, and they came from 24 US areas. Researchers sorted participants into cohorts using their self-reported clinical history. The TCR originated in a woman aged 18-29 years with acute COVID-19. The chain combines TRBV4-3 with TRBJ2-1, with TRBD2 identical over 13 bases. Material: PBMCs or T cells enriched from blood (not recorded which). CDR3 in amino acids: CASSPSSLAGGPREQFF. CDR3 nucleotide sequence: TGCGCCAGCAGCCCAAGTTCACTAGCGGGAGGGCCAAGGGAGCAGTTCTTC.